This T cell receptor beta chain appears in the sequencing data of a study of T-cell reconstitution after alpha-beta-depleted transplantation in children. Germline lookup yields CDR1 GTSNPN and CDR2 SVGIG (reference sequence). The CDR3 length is 17 residues. Germline trimming cut 3 bases from V and 4 bases from J; bases unmatched to any gene: 11. Researchers prepared the TCRbeta library using unique molecular identifiers, the study reports. TCRdb passed the PCR reads through MiXCR, listing each CDR3 protein once. The top ten clones hold more than 5.5% of a sample with some 200,000 distinct CDR3 sequences, approximately 6.3% of them seen once.

The TCR comes from a boy aged 2 to 10 with acute lymphoblastic leukemia, due to receive a stem cell transplant. The specimen was PBMCs, collected before TCRalphabeta/CD19-depleted stem cell transplant. The chain links TRBV30 to TRBJ2-6; 8 nucleotides align to TRBD1. CDR3 residues: CAWRGGQGALGANVLTF. The CDR3 nucleotides are TGTGCCTGGAGAGGGGGCCAGGGGGCGCTCGGGGCCAACGTCCTGACTTTC.